Each of the 11 T cell receptor beta chains below was sequenced from the same sample in a study of blood T cell repertoires in COVID-19 (TCRdb year 2020). The library was prepared using the immunoSEQ multiplex PCR assay. TCRdb limited this immuneACCESS table to in-frame rearrangements with V and J called. A share of clones is missing; checked studies link under half to unresolved V genes, and the rest is unexplained. The sample records approximately 40,000 clones, under 90% of which are singletons. Of the sample, roughly 42% falls within the top ten clones. The sequenced sample consisted of peripheral blood. All receptors come from a human donor in a cohort sampled during active COVID-19.

The J gene is TRBJ2-1, the V gene TRBV19, with D possibly matching TRBD1 (6 bases). CDR3 size: 15 residues. The germline gives CDR1 LNHDA, CDR2 SQIVND (reference sequence). Trimming stripped 2 bases from V and 7 bases from J, with 15 bases between. The CDR3 bases are TGTGCCAGTAGTATATTCCAGGGGTCGAGGAATGAGCAGTTCTTC. It encodes CASSIFQGSRNEQFF.

This clone was seen a few times. V gene TRBV5-1 combines with J gene TRBJ2-2; D is unclear. Deletions cut 0 bases from V and 1 base from J, with 7 bases between. Germline V CDR1 and CDR2: SGHRS, YFSETQ. The CDR3 extends over 15 amino acids. The CDR3 is CASSLGAVNTGELFF. CDR3 coding DNA: TGCGCCAGCAGCTTGGGCGCCGTGAACACCGGGGAGCTGTTTTTT.

The V and J genes are TRBV6-5 and TRBJ2-5, with TRBD1 identical over 10 bases. With 8 bases clipped from V and 7 bases from J, the junction kept 7 bases outside the gene matches. This CDR3 is built from 13 residues. CDR1 is MNHEY, CDR2 SVGAGI, per germline. This CDR3 reads CASGTGALGTQYF. The CDR3 DNA reads as TGTGCCAGCGGGACAGGGGCACTTGGGACCCAGTACTTC.

In its sample, this clone was seen once. The chain has TRBV29-1 and TRBJ2-5, with D possibly being TRBD2 (5 bases). The CDR3 covers 12 residues. V was cut by 4 bases and J by 5 bases, with 11 bases left in between. CDR1 and CDR2 from the germline V gene are SQVTM and ANQGSEA. The CDR3 is CSVVSGGETQYF. The DNA of the CDR3 is TGCAGCGTTGTCTCTGGAGGTGAGACCCAGTACTTC.

The table lists this clone with many counts. The rearrangement links TRBV25-1 to TRBJ1-5; no reliable D call. Germline V gene data show CDR1 as MGHDK and CDR2 as SYGVNS. The CDR3 is 14 amino acids. V lost 2 bases and J 0 bases, leaving 5 bases between the germline ends. Here the CDR3 reads CASSEHNSNQPQHF. The CDR3 region has the DNA TGTGCCAGCAGTGAACACAATAGCAATCAGCCCCAGCATTTT.

The genes are TRBV5-1 and TRBJ2-1; weak D call: TRBD2 (6 bases). Per germline, CDR1 SGHRS and CDR2 YFSETQ. This CDR3 region has 16 residues. With 0 bases removed from V and 6 bases from J, the gap between germline ends came to 16 bases. The CDR3 DNA is TGCGCCAGCAGCTTGGAATCGGCGGGGATTGGCAATGAGCAGTTCTTC. Amino acids: CASSLESAGIGNEQFF.

The chain has TRBV5-1 and TRBJ1-1, with D possibly being TRBD1 (6 bases). From germline, CDR1 is SGHRS and CDR2 YFSETQ. The CDR3 spans 12 residues. Trimming took off 7 bases at V and 3 bases at J, with 10 bases between the two ends. The chain's CDR3 is CASQGWDTEAFF. In DNA, the CDR3 is TGCGCCAGCCAGGGGTGGGACACTGAAGCTTTCTTT. The variable domain in full, with the rest retrieved from reference TRBV5-1 and TRBJ1-1, is KAGVTQTPRYLIKTRGQQVTLSCSPISGHRSVSWYQQTPGQGLQFLFEYFSETQRNKGNFPGRFSGRQFSNSRSEMNVSTLELGDSALYLCASQGWDTEAFFGQGTRLTVV.

This clone was observed a single time. The DNA for the CDR3 is TGTGCCAGCAGCAAAGCGCTGGCGGAGGATCTGTCGGGTCGGGGTGAAAAACTGTTTTTT. Translated, it gives CASSKALAEDLSGRGEKLFF. The rearrangement joins TRBV21-1 to TRBJ1-4. TRBV21-1 is tagged as a pseudogene. The CDR3 covers 20 residues.

The rearrangement joins TRBV30 to TRBJ2-7; 7 nucleotides match TRBD2. V shed 4 bases and J 2 bases; nucleotides not matched to a gene: 8. CDR3 length: 14 residues. The germline V gene has CDR1 GTSNPN and CDR2 SVGIG (reference sequence). CDR3 in amino acids: CAWMEGAGPYEQYF. The DNA of the CDR3 is TGTGCCTGGATGGAGGGAGCGGGACCCTACGAGCAGTACTTC.

The V call is TRBV28, the J call TRBJ1-2; perhaps TRBD1 as D (6 bases). With 7 bases removed from V and 6 bases from J, the gap between germline ends came to 15 bases. Germline-derived CDR1 and CDR2 are MDHEN and SYDVKM. The CDR3 spans 13 residues. CDR3: CASTSLRTDGYTF. The CDR3, as DNA: TGTGCCAGCACCTCATTGCGGACAGATGGCTACACCTTC.

The chain employs TRBV29-1 and TRBJ1-2, with 8 bases fitting TRBD1. CDR1 and CDR2 from the germline V gene are SQVTM and ANQGSEA. V shed 6 bases, J shed 3 bases, and the junction held 3 bases outside the gene matches. This CDR3 is 12 amino acids long. The CDR3 DNA reads TGCAGCGTCCTGACAGGGGACTATGGCTACACCTTC. This gives the protein CSVLTGDYGYTF.